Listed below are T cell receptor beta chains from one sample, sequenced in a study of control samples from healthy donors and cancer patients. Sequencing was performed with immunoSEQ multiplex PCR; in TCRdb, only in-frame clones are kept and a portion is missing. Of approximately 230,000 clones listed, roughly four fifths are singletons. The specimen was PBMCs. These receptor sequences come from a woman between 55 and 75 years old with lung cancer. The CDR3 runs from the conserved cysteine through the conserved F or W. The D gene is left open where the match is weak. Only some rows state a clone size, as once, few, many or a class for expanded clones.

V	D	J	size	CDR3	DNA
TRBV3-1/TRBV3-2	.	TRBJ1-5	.	CASSPGGVRNQPQHF	TGTGCCAGCAGCCCCGGGGGGGTCCGCAATCAGCCCCAGCATTTT
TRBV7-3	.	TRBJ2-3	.	CASSFTGFTDTQYF	TGTGCCAGCAGCTTTACGGGGTTCACAGATACGCAGTATTTT
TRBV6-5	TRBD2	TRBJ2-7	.	CASTRASGSIEQYF	TGTGCCAGCACGAGGGCTAGCGGGAGTATCGAGCAGTACTTC
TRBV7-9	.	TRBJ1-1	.	CASSLIGTNTEAFF	TGTGCCAGCAGCTTGATAGGGACAAACACTGAAGCTTTCTTT
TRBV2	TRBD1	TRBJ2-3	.	CASTRDRASTDTQYF	TGTGCCAGCACCCGGGACAGGGCTAGCACAGATACGCAGTATTTT
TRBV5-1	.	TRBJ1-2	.	CASSLVGDYGYTF	TGCGCCAGCAGCTTGGTTGGTGACTATGGCTACACCTTC
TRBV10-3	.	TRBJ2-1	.	CAIGSYNEQFF	TGTGCCATCGGTTCCTACAATGAGCAGTTCTTC
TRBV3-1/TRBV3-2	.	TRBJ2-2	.	CASSQHGRTGELFF	TGTGCCAGCAGCCAACACGGGCGGACCGGGGAGCTGTTTTTT
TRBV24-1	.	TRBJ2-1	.	CATSDFNEQFF	TGTGCCACCAGTGATTTCAATGAGCAGTTCTTC
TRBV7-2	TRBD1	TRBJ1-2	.	CASSRDRAFGYTF	TGTGCCAGCAGCCGGGACAGAGCCTTTGGCTACACCTTC
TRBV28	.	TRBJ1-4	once	CASSTFPRGEKLFF	TGTGCCAGCAGCACCTTCCCGAGGGGTGAAAAACTGTTTTTT
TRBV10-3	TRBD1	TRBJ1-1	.	CAIRPGTGGTEAFF	TGTGCCATCAGGCCCGGGACAGGGGGTACTGAAGCTTTCTTT
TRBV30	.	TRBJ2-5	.	CAWSAIPRWGLKETQYF	TGTGCCTGGAGTGCTATTCCCCGGTGGGGCCTCAAGGAAACCCAGTACTTC
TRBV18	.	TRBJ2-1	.	CASSRETFYNEQFF	TGTGCCAGCTCTCGGGAGACCTTTTACAATGAGCAGTTCTTC
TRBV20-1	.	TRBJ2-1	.	CSAFAWDSRFF	TGCAGTGCGTTCGCGTGGGACTCTCGGTTCTTC
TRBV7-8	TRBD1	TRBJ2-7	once	CASSFRTGDYEQYF	TGTGCCAGCAGCTTCCGGACAGGGGACTACGAGCAGTACTTC
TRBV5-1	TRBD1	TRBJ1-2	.	CASGLTGGRGNGYTF	TGCGCCAGCGGACTTACAGGGGGCCGGGGTAATGGCTACACCTTC
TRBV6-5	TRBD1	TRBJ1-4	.	CASISRDSNEKLFF	TGTGCCAGCATCTCTAGGGACAGTAATGAAAAACTGTTTTTT
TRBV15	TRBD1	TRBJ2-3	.	CATSREIGGLADTQYF	TGTGCCACCAGCAGGGAGATAGGGGGCCTGGCAGATACGCAGTATTTT
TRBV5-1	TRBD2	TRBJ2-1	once	CASSLSTSGPYNEQFF	TGCGCCAGCAGCTTGAGTACTAGCGGGCCCTACAATGAGCAGTTCTTC
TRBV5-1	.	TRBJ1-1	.	CASSKEANAEAFF	TGCGCCAGCAGCAAAGAAGCGAACGCTGAAGCTTTCTTT
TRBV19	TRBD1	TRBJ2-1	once	CASSMTGALNEQFF	TGTGCCAGTTCAATGACAGGGGCCCTAAATGAGCAGTTCTTC
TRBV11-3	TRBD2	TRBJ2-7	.	CASSPHRTSYEQYF	TGTGCCAGCAGCCCTCACCGGACTAGCTACGAGCAGTACTTC
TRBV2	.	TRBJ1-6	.	CASSGPARGNSPLHF	TGTGCCAGCAGCGGGCCGGCCAGGGGAAATTCACCCCTCCACTTT
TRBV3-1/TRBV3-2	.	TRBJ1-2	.	CASSQDSRGYGYTF	TGTGCCAGCAGCCAAGATAGCAGGGGCTATGGCTACACCTTC
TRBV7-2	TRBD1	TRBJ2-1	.	CASSFGGQPNEQFF	TGTGCCAGCAGCTTTGGGGGACAGCCCAATGAGCAGTTCTTC
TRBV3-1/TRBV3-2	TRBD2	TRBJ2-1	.	CASSQGEAGGNEQFF	TGTGCCAGCAGCCAGGGGGAGGCCGGGGGGAATGAGCAGTTCTTC
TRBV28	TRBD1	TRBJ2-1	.	CASRSPGQGSSEQFF	TGTGCCAGCAGGTCGCCGGGACAGGGATCCAGTGAGCAGTTCTTC
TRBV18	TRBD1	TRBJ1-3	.	CASSPDRAHTIYF	TGTGCCAGCTCACCCGACAGGGCCCACACCATATATTTT
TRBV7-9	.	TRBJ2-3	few	CASSPSTDTQYF	TGTGCCAGCAGCCCTAGCACAGATACGCAGTATTTT
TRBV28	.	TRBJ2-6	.	CASGAGANVLTF	TGTGCCAGCGGAGCTGGGGCCAACGTCCTGACTTTC
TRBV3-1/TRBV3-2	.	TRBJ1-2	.	CASSPTKDYGYTF	TGTGCCAGCAGCCCCACGAAGGACTATGGCTACACCTTC
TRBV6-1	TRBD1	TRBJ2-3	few	CASSEPPGQGTDTQYF	TGTGCCAGCAGTGAGCCTCCGGGACAGGGTACAGATACGCAGTATTTT
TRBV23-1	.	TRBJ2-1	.	CASKLRYNEQFF	TGCGCCAGCAAGCTGAGATACAATGAGCAGTTCTTC
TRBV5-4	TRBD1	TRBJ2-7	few	CASSGGQGDSYEQYF	TGTGCCAGCAGCGGCGGACAGGGTGACTCCTACGAGCAGTACTTC
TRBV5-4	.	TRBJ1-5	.	CASSGLPNQPQHF	TGTGCCAGCAGCGGGCTGCCAAATCAGCCCCAGCATTTT
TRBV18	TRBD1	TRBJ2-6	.	CASSPRGQGSGANVLTF	TGTGCCAGCTCACCCAGGGGACAGGGGTCTGGGGCCAACGTCCTGACTTTC
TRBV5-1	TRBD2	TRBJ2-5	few	CASSEGLANQETQYF	TGCGCCAGCAGCGAGGGACTAGCCAACCAAGAGACCCAGTACTTC
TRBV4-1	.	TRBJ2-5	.	CASSQRITSPQETQYF	TGCGCCAGCAGCCAAAGGATTACTAGCCCCCAAGAGACCCAGTACTTC
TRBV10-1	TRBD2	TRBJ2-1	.	CASSRGLAGGENEQFF	TGCGCCAGCAGTAGGGGACTAGCGGGAGGGGAGAATGAGCAGTTCTTC
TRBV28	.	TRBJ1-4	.	CATTNRPLTGSKDEKLFF	TGTGCCACCACTAACCGACCCCTTACAGGCAGTAAAGATGAAAAACTGTTTTTT
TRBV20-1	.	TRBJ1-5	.	CSADTNQPQHF	TGCAGTGCCGACACCAATCAGCCCCAGCATTTT
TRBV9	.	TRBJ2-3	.	CASSPRDDWTDTQYF	TGTGCCAGCAGCCCACGGGACGATTGGACAGATACGCAGTATTTT
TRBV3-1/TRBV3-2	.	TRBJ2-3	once	CASSQRGVATQYF	TGTGCCAGCAGCCAAAGAGGGGTAGCTACGCAGTATTTT